Listed here are 2 T cell receptor beta chains from one sample, sequenced in a study of T-cell reconstitution after alpha-beta-depleted transplantation in children. TCRbeta library preparation incorporated unique molecular identifiers. TCRdb passed the PCR reads through MiXCR, listing each CDR3 protein once. The profile shows about 540,000 distinct CDR3 sequences, about 17% of them singletons. Sample: PBMCs from the stem cell graft donor, taken from the stem cell graft. These receptors all stem from a human donor who donated a stem cell graft to a child with acute lymphoblastic leukemia.

This clonotype has more than one count but fewer than ten. The chain uses TRBV5-1 and TRBJ2-2, with a possible D match to TRBD1 (6 bases). Trimming stripped 2 bases from V and 0 bases from J, with 11 bases between. CDR1 is SGHRS, CDR2 YFSETQ, per germline. This CDR3 contains 16 residues. CDR3 sequence reads: CASSFTTGSNTGELFF. The DNA for the CDR3 is TGCGCCAGCAGCTTTACGACAGGATCGAACACCGGGGAGCTGTTTTTT.

This clonotype came up a few times. CDR3 amino acids: CASGRGTETQYF. DNA of the CDR3: TGTGCCAGCGGGAGAGGCACCGAGACCCAGTACTTC. The chain is built from TRBV3-1 and TRBJ2-5; D possibly corresponds to TRBD2 (5 bases). Germline-derived CDR1 and CDR2 are LGHDT and YNNKEL (reference sequence). V lost 8 bases and J 5 bases, leaving 12 bases between the germline ends. This CDR3 spans 12 amino acids.